Following are 23 T cell receptor beta chains from one sample sequenced in a study of cytomegalovirus exposure and HLA in healthy donors. A multiplex PCR was run with 60 Vbeta primers and 13 Jbeta primers. The data were produced by immunoSEQ multiplex PCR, yet TCRdb's version contains in-frame clones alone and is incomplete. The top ten clones hold 2.5% to 3% of a sample with over 120,000 clones, around 73% of them seen once. Input material: PBMCs. The receptors originated from a female donor in good health and CMV-seronegative.

This clone was detected only once. The V and J genes are TRBV15 and TRBJ2-5, with D unresolved. The CDR3 has 15 amino acids. Trimming shortened V by 1 base and J by 0 bases, and 9 bases separated the two germline ends. Germline V gene sequence: CDR1 LNHNV, CDR2 YYDKDF (reference sequence). The CDR3 DNA reads as TGTGCCACCAGCAGAGGCGCTTCGTACCAAGAGACCCAGTACTTC. Its translation: CATSRGASYQETQYF.

The chain has TRBV5-1 and TRBJ1-1; tentatively, D is TRBD1 (5 bases). This CDR3 is 17 amino acids long. Germline V lookup: CDR1 SGHRS, CDR2 YFSETQ. V lost 0 bases and J lost 4, with 19 bases in between. The CDR3 region is CASSLVTGAASSTEAFF. The CDR3 DNA reads TGCGCCAGCAGCTTGGTAACAGGAGCAGCTTCGTCCACTGAAGCTTTCTTT.

The rearrangement uses TRBV28 and TRBJ2-5; TRBD1 agrees at 7 bases. The germline V gene has CDR1 MDHEN and CDR2 SYDVKM. CDR3 length equals 14 residues. V lost 4 bases, J lost 5 bases, and 7 bases stayed unmatched. The CDR3 DNA reads as TGTGCCAGCAGTTCTGACAGGGTCGGCGAGACCCAGTACTTC. Translation: CASSSDRVGETQYF.

This chain uses TRBV2 with TRBJ1-2, with D possibly matching TRBD1 (6 bases). The V gene's germline CDR1 is SNHLY and CDR2 FYNNEI. Deletions cut 1 base from V and 9 bases from J, with 15 bases between. The CDR3 contains 14 residues. CDR3 DNA: TGTGCCAGCAGTGAAGGCAGGGGAACGGACAGCTACACCTTC. Its protein product is CASSEGRGTDSYTF.

The rearrangement uses TRBV7-8 and TRBJ1-5; D call uncertain. The length of the CDR3 is 14 residues. Germline V gene data show CDR1 as SGHVS and CDR2 as FQNEAQ. Trimming removed 0 bases from V and 4 bases from J, with 7 bases in between. The CDR3 nucleotides are TGTGCCAGCAGCTTAGCGCTGAGAAATCAGCCCCAGCATTTT. Protein product: CASSLALRNQPQHF.

The rearrangement joins TRBV2 to TRBJ1-1, with a weak D call TRBD1 (6 bases). CDR1 is SNHLY and CDR2 is FYNNEI in the germline V gene. The V gene lost 4 bases and the J gene lost 3 bases, with 15 bases spanning the gap. The CDR3 runs to 15 residues. CDR3 DNA sequence: TGTGCCAGCAGTGCCTTACAGGGAGGGGACACTGAAGCTTTCTTT. It codes for CASSALQGGDTEAFF.

This chain connects TRBV4-3 to TRBJ1-4; D is possibly TRBD1 (5 bases). V shed 8 bases and J shed 4 bases, with 17 bases lying between them. Per germline, CDR1 LGHNA and CDR2 YSLEER. The CDR3 contains 15 residues. The CDR3 sequence is CASSPGQGSNEKLFF. For the CDR3, the DNA is TGCGCCAGCTCCCCAGGGCAGGGTAGTAATGAAAAACTGTTTTTT.

This clone has more than one count but fewer than ten. This chain joins TRBV4-1 and TRBJ1-1; D remains unclear. This CDR3 comprises 14 residues. Germline values: CDR1 MGHRA, CDR2 YSYEKL. V dropped 5 bases and J dropped 4 bases, with 14 bases sitting between them. The CDR3 region has the DNA TGCGCCAGCAGCGAGCCATTGGGAGGCACTGAAGCTTTCTTT. Translating gives CASSEPLGGTEAFF.

V and J are TRBV29-1 and TRBJ2-1; 7 bases match TRBD1. The V segment lost 8 bases and the J segment 4 bases; nucleotides outside the gene matches: 11. This CDR3 comprises 14 residues. Germline CDR1 reads SQVTM; CDR2 reads ANQGSEA. In nucleotides, the CDR3 is TGCAGCTCCATAGGGGACAGACTATACAATGAGCAGTTCTTC. It codes for CSSIGDRLYNEQFF.

With respect to this clone: Sequence at one end of the junction differs from germline and may be a read error. The chain couples TRBV5-1 to TRBJ1-2; D might be TRBD1 (6 bases). Germline lookup yields CDR1 SGHRS and CDR2 YFSETQ. The length of the CDR3 is 13 residues. CDR3 in amino acids: CASSAQGNYGYPF. The CDR3 DNA is TGCGCCAGCAGCGCTCAGGGGAACTATGGCTACCCCTTC.

A single count supports this clone. The J gene is TRBJ2-1, the V gene TRBV7-3, with 7 bases lining up with TRBD2. This CDR3 is 16 amino acids long. Germline V gene sequence: CDR1 SGHTA, CDR2 FQGTGA. J was trimmed by 0 bases and V by 1 base; bases with no gene match: 3. The CDR3 sequence: CASSLIPSGSYNEQFF. CDR3 bases: TGTGCCAGCAGCTTAATCCCTAGCGGCTCCTACAATGAGCAGTTCTTC. Looking up the rest from reference TRBV7-3 and TRBJ2-1 gives the full variable domain: GAGVSQTPSNKVTEKGKYVELRCDPISGHTALYWYRQSLGQGPEFLIYFQGTGAADDSGLPNDRFFAVRPEGSVSTLKIQRTERGDSAVYLCASSLIPSGSYNEQFFGPGTRLTVL.

The J gene is TRBJ2-5, the V gene TRBV5-4; 7 positions match TRBD1. Germline V gene sequence: CDR1 SGHNT, CDR2 YYREEE (reference sequence). Losses at the gene ends were 4 bases for V and 4 bases for J; bases not matched to a gene: 10. The CDR3 extends over 15 amino acids. The CDR3 nucleotides read TGTGCCAGCAGCGGCGGCCACAGGGGCGGAGAGACCCAGTACTTC. Protein sequence: CASSGGHRGGETQYF.

The chain has TRBV5-1 and TRBJ2-3, with 7 bases that match TRBD1. There are 16 residues in the CDR3. Germline CDR1 is SGHRS and CDR2 is YFSETQ. V lost 1 base, J lost 0 bases, and 5 bases stayed unmatched. The CDR3 region is CASSLFAGGSTDTQYF. The CDR3, as DNA: TGCGCCAGCAGCTTGTTTGCAGGGGGAAGCACAGATACGCAGTATTTT.

This clone was seen a few times. V and J are TRBV28 and TRBJ1-5; 7 nucleotides line up with TRBD1. The germline CDR1 and CDR2 sequences are MDHEN and SYDVKM. CDR3 length: 13 residues. Trimming removed 5 bases from V and 6 bases from J; junction bases left unmatched: 4. The CDR3 region has the DNA TGTGCCAGCAGTCGGCAGGGGGGTCAGCCCCAGCATTTT. Residues: CASSRQGGQPQHF.

The rearrangement joins TRBV4-1 to TRBJ2-3; D unresolved. CDR3 size: 18 residues. V was shortened by 3 bases and J by 2 bases, with 21 bases between the two germline ends. Germline CDR1 is MGHRA and CDR2 is YSYEKL. The CDR3 nucleotides are TGCGCCAGCAGCCAGCAAAATTGGAGACCCCTTGACACAGATACGCAGTATTTT. Its translation: CASSQQNWRPLDTDTQYF.

The chain combines TRBV5-4 with TRBJ2-7; 7 bases fit TRBD2. V lost 5 bases, J lost 2 bases, and 7 bases stayed unmatched. Germline assignment: CDR1 SGHNT and CDR2 YYREEE (reference sequence). The CDR3 spans 14 residues. Written as DNA, the CDR3 is TGTGCCAGCAGTTCCTGGGAGGGGCCCTACGAGCAGTACTTC. This gives the protein CASSSWEGPYEQYF.

The V gene is TRBV6-1, the J gene TRBJ2-7; D gene uncertain. The CDR3 runs 20 residues. V shed 4 bases and J shed 2 bases, with 30 bases lying between them. CDR1 MNHNS and CDR2 SASEGT come from the germline V gene. For the CDR3, the DNA is TGTGCCAGCAGTGCAGCCGTTATGTCAACGAGCGCTTTAATCGCCTACGAGCAGTACTTC. This translates into CASSAAVMSTSALIAYEQYF.

Notes on this clone: Other DNA sequences of this sample code for an identical CDR3. V and J are TRBV10-1 and TRBJ1-5; weak D call: TRBD1 (5 bases). The V and J ends lost 1 base and 0 bases respectively, with 7 bases between them. The CDR3 is 15 amino acids. The V gene's germline CDR1 is WNHNN and CDR2 SYGVQD (reference sequence). CDR3 DNA sequence: TGCGCCAGCAGTGAGTTCCAGGGTAGCAATCAGCCCCAGCATTTT. Translated: CASSEFQGSNQPQHF.

The V gene is TRBV7-3, the J gene TRBJ2-3; D is perhaps TRBD2 (6 bases). The germline V and J ends were trimmed by 5 bases and 6 bases, with 18 bases remaining between them. Germline loops: CDR1 SGHTA, CDR2 FQGTGA. The CDR3 is made up of 15 amino acids. CDR3 residues: CASSPGMSGRDTQYF. The CDR3 bases are TGTGCCAGCAGCCCAGGGATGTCAGGGAGGGATACGCAGTATTTT. Variable domain in full (rest from reference TRBV7-3 and TRBJ2-3): GAGVSQTPSNKVTEKGKYVELRCDPISGHTALYWYRQSLGQGPEFLIYFQGTGAADDSGLPNDRFFAVRPEGSVSTLKIQRTERGDSAVYLCASSPGMSGRDTQYFGPGTRLTVL.

This chain links TRBV9 with TRBJ2-1; no clear D gene. The V and J ends lost 4 bases and 0 bases respectively, with 14 bases between them. The CDR3 spans 16 residues. Germline CDR1 SGDLS, CDR2 YYNGEE. The CDR3 reads CASSTSLVSSYNEQFF. As DNA, the CDR3 is TGTGCCAGCAGCACTTCACTGGTGAGCTCCTACAATGAGCAGTTCTTC.

The chain combines TRBV27 with TRBJ2-7, with D tentatively TRBD2 (6 bases). This CDR3 region has 18 residues. CDR1 is MNHEY, CDR2 SMNVEV, per germline (reference sequence). Trimming cost V 5 bases and J 3 bases, with 26 bases left between them. CDR3 sequence (DNA): TGTGCCAGCAGTCGCCGGGACTCAACGACGAGCCTTTACTACGAGCAGTACTTC. It yields the protein CASSRRDSTTSLYYEQYF.

The chain links TRBV28 to TRBJ1-2, with 9 nucleotides matching TRBD1. This CDR3 is built from 13 residues. The germline CDR1 and CDR2 sequences are MDHEN and SYDVKM. Trimming at V came to 6 bases and at J to 3 bases, leaving 2 bases not matched to a gene. In nucleotides, the CDR3 is TGTGCCAGCAGGGGACAGGGTGACTATGGCTACACCTTC. This translates into CASRGQGDYGYTF.

The V call is TRBV19, the J call TRBJ2-2, with TRBD1 as a possible D gene (6 bases). The length of the CDR3 is 14 residues. Germline assignment: CDR1 LNHDA and CDR2 SQIVND (reference sequence). The V end was cut by 9 bases, the J end by 4 bases, with 15 bases between. The CDR3 nucleotides read TGTGCCAGCAAATGGGGACAACCCACCGGGGAGCTGTTTTTT. It translates to CASKWGQPTGELFF.